This T cell receptor (beta chain) was profiled in a study of OX40 agonist ivuxolimab in advanced cancers. Looking at the study overall: Roughly two fifths of patients had received prior checkpoint inhibitor therapy.

CDR1 LNHNV and CDR2 YYDKDF come from the germline V gene (reference sequence). The CDR3 has 16 residues. Trimming shortened V by 3 bases and J by 4 bases, and 18 bases separated the two germline ends. Measured with immunoSEQ multiplex PCR; TCRdb has only the in-frame clones, and not every one. The sample lists about 82,000 clones, roughly 83% seen once, with 0.75% to 0.85% in the top ten. The gene calls are TRBV15 and TRBJ1-2; D may be TRBD1 (6 bases). The sequence was obtained from an adult with an advanced solid tumor such as melanoma, head and neck, liver or kidney cancer. The material was CD4+ or CD8+ T cells sorted from blood, obtained in a trial of the OX40 agonist ivuxolimab. The CDR3 coding sequence is TGTGCCACCAGCAGGAGGGGGGACCGGAGTACCTATGGCTACACCTTC. Translated: CATSRRGDRSTYGYTF.